The entry below gives a single TCR beta chain sequence along with its context. What it binds is unknown. These data come from a study of CD8 T cells in Susac syndrome. Study-wide findings and caveats: The relatively small number of individuals in the TCR sequencing and HLA analysis was acknowledged by the study.

Looked up from germline, CDR1 is SGHVS and CDR2 is FQNEAQ. The CDR3 length is 16 residues. V was trimmed by 3 bases and J by 7 bases, leaving 18 bases between them. TCR beta from blood CD8+ and CD4+ T cells was sequenced. FACS enriched CD8+ TEMRA cells, while bulk CD8+ and CD4+ were negatively isolated. RNA totalling roughly 0.45 to 1 ug underwent reverse transcription with random hexamers. Amplification of TCR beta CDR3 was carried out by immunoSEQ multiplex PCR, which covered 54 Vbeta and 13 Jbeta segments. Each CDR3 protein is one row after TCRdb ran MiXCR on the immunoSEQ multiplex PCR reads. The sample yields fewer than 350,000 distinct CDR3 sequences, about 89% seen once.

This receptor was obtained from a human donor with multiple sclerosis. Sequencing was performed on CD8+ T cells from PBMCs. V is TRBV7-8 and J is TRBJ2-2; weak D call: TRBD1 (6 bases). CDR3 DNA: TGTGCCAGCAGCTTTGCCCCAGGGGTCGGAGGCGGGGAGCTGTTTTTT. As protein: CASSFAPGVGGGELFF.